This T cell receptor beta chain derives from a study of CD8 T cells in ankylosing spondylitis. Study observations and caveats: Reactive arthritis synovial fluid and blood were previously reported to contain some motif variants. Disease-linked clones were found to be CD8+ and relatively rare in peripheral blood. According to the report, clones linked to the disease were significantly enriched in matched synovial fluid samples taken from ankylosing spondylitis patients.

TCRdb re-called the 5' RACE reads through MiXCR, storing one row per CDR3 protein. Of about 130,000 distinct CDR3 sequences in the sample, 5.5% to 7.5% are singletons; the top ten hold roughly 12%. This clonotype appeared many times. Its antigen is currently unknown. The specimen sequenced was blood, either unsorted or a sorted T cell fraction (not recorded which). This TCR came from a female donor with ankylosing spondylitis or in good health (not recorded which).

The DNA of the CDR3 is TGTGCCAGCAGTTTATGGACGGCGGGGGACTACAATGAGCAGTTCTTC. It is translated as CASSLWTAGDYNEQFF. The chain couples TRBV28 to TRBJ2-1, with 7 nucleotides matching TRBD2. J gave up 3 bases and V 0 bases, and 5 bases lay outside the gene matches. This CDR3 has 16 residues. Germline values: CDR1 MDHEN, CDR2 SYDVKM. The full variable domain, completed using reference TRBV28 and TRBJ2-1, is DVKVTQSSRYLVKRTGEKVFLECVQDMDHENMFWYRQDPGLGLRLIYFSYDVKMKEKGDIPEGYSVSREKKERFSLILESASTNQTSMYLCASSLWTAGDYNEQFFGPGTRLTVL.